A single sample is the source of the 6 T cell receptor beta chains below, sequenced in a study of memory CD4+ T cells and cytomegalovirus serostatus. The sort gate was single viable CD3+CD4+CD8-CD45RO+ cells for memory CD4+ T cells. The data were produced by immunoSEQ multiplex PCR, yet TCRdb's version contains in-frame clones alone and is incomplete. The sample comprises around 84,000 clones, around 80% of which are singletons, and around 0.78% rests with the top ten. Material: memory CD4+ T cells from blood. Every receptor here comes from an adult in good health and CMV-seronegative.

V usage is TRBV6-5 and J usage is TRBJ1-1; 9 bases are a match to TRBD1. In germline, CDR1 is MNHEY, CDR2 SVGAGI. CDR3 length equals 13 residues. J lost 5 bases, V lost 4 bases, and 2 bases had no gene match. The CDR3: CASSLQGATEAFF. As DNA, the CDR3 is TGTGCCAGCAGTTTACAGGGGGCTACTGAAGCTTTCTTT.

This clone is deemed medium-sized. V usage is TRBV7-3 and J usage is TRBJ1-6; the D is unclear. Germline CDR1 is SGHTA and CDR2 is FQGTGA. V lost 1 base and J 5 bases, leaving 15 bases between the germline ends. The CDR3 sequence is 17 residues long. In nucleotides, the CDR3 is TGTGCCAGCAGCTTAAAGGCCAACAGAGCGCATAATTCACCCCTCCACTTT. Its translation is CASSLKANRAHNSPLHF.

This sequence joins TRBV7-8 and TRBJ1-3; 7 nucleotides line up with TRBD1. The V gene end was trimmed by 2 bases and the J gene end by 1 base; junction bases not matched to a gene: 5. CDR3 length: 16 amino acids. Per germline, CDR1 SGHVS and CDR2 FQNEAQ. As DNA, the CDR3 is TGTGCCAGCAGCTTATTACAGGGGTCGTCTGGAAACACCATATATTTT. The encoded protein is CASSLLQGSSGNTIYF.

This sequence joins TRBV6-6 and TRBJ2-7; 8 nucleotides line up with TRBD1. This CDR3 is built from 14 residues. V shed 2 bases, J shed 7 bases, and the junction held 7 bases outside the gene matches. In germline, CDR1 is MNHNY, CDR2 SVGAGI (reference sequence). The CDR3 here is CASSYHQGAEEQYF. CDR3 nucleotide sequence: TGTGCCAGCAGTTACCATCAGGGGGCTGAAGAGCAGTACTTC.

This chain links TRBV2 with TRBJ1-1; D is ambiguous. Germline V CDR1 and CDR2: SNHLY, FYNNEI. The CDR3 runs 12 residues. Deletions cut 8 bases from V and 7 bases from J, with 14 bases between. CDR3 protein: CASRLGRLEAFF. The CDR3 DNA sequence: TGTGCCAGCCGATTGGGCCGGCTTGAAGCTTTCTTT.

The chain links TRBV28 to TRBJ1-2; 9 bases fit TRBD1. CDR1 MDHEN and CDR2 SYDVKM come from the germline V gene. The J segment lost 2 bases and the V segment lost 7 bases, leaving 5 bases of the junction unmatched. The CDR3 spans 14 residues. Here the CDR3 reads CASNPGTGNYGYTF. The DNA of the CDR3 is TGTGCCAGCAATCCTGGGACAGGGAACTATGGCTACACCTTC.